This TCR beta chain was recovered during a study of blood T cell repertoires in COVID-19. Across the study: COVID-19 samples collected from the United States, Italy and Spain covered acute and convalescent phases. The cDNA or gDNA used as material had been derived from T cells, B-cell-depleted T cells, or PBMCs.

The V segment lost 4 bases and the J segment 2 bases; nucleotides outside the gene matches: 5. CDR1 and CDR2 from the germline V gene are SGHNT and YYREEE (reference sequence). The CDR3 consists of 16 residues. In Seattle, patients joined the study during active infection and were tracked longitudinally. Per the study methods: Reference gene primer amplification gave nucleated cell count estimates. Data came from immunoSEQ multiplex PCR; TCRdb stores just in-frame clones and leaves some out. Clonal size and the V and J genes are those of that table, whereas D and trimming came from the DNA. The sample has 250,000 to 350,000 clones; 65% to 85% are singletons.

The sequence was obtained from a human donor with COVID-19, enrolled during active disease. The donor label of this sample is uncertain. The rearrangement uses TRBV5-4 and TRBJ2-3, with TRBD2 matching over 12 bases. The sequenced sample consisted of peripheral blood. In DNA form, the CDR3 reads TGTGCCAGCAGCCCCCTAGCGGGAGGGAACACAGATACGCAGTATTTT. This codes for CASSPLAGGNTDTQYF.